The 32 T cell receptor beta chains below all came from one sample that was sequenced in a study of cytomegalovirus exposure and HLA in healthy donors. Primers for the PCR totalled 60 Vbeta and 13 Jbeta. TCRdb keeps only in-frame clones here, not all; method: immunoSEQ multiplex PCR. The sample includes 170,000 or so clones, about three quarters of them seen just once. The source material was PBMCs. These receptors all come from a woman aged 45-65 years in good health and CMV-seropositive.

The chain has TRBV11-2 and TRBJ1-1; no clear D. The CDR3 has 13 amino acids. Germline values: CDR1 SGHAT, CDR2 FQNNGV. The ends were cut back, 4 bases at V and 2 bases at J, with 8 bases in the middle. This CDR3 reads CASSSRPNTEAFF. CDR3 in DNA: TGTGCCAGCAGCTCGCGTCCCAACACTGAAGCTTTCTTT. Full variable domain (remainder filled in from reference TRBV11-2 and TRBJ1-1): EAGVAQSPRYKIIEKRQSVAFWCNPISGHATLYWYQQILGQGPKLLIQFQNNGVVDDSQLPKDRFSAERLKGVDSTLKIQPAKLEDSAVYLCASSSRPNTEAFFGQGTRLTVV.

The count of this clone is one. The J gene is TRBJ2-7, the V gene TRBV27; D is possibly TRBD1 (5 bases). Between the trimmed V and J ends, which lost 0 bases and 2 bases, there was a span of 14 bases. Germline V lookup: CDR1 MNHEY, CDR2 SMNVEV (reference sequence). The CDR3 has 16 residues. CDR3 in amino acids: CASSLSIQGRAYEQYF. CDR3 nucleotide sequence: TGTGCCAGCAGTTTATCGATCCAGGGAAGAGCCTACGAGCAGTACTTC.

This chain connects TRBV5-1 to TRBJ2-3; 7 positions match TRBD2. Germline CDR1 SGHRS, CDR2 YFSETQ. Unmatched junction bases numbered 2, after V lost 0 bases and J lost 1 base. The CDR3 runs 15 residues. CDR3 sequence reads: CASSLGAGGTDTQYF. The CDR3 DNA follows: TGCGCCAGCAGCTTGGGCGCGGGGGGCACAGATACGCAGTATTTT.

The rearrangement joins TRBV30 to TRBJ1-2; D unresolved. Germline V gene sequence: CDR1 GTSNPN, CDR2 SVGIG (reference sequence). Between the trimmed V and J ends, which lost 0 bases and 3 bases, there was a span of 8 bases. The CDR3 runs to 13 residues. The CDR3 DNA is TGTGCCTGGAGTGTAACTCGGGACTATGGCTACACCTTC. It codes for CAWSVTRDYGYTF.

The chain employs TRBV9 and TRBJ2-1, with TRBD2 as a possible D gene (5 bases). Germline CDR1 SGDLS, CDR2 YYNGEE. CDR3 length: 15 residues. Trimming shortened V by 1 base and J by 4 bases, and 12 bases separated the two germline ends. In nucleotides, the CDR3 is TGTGCCAGCAGCGTAAAGGGAGATAGGTACAATGAGCAGTTCTTC. This translates into CASSVKGDRYNEQFF.

V is TRBV6-6 and J is TRBJ1-1; TRBD1 matches 9 bases. The CDR3 spans 15 residues. Germline CDR1 MNHNY, CDR2 SVGAGI (reference sequence). Losses at the gene ends were 5 bases for V and 5 bases for J; bases not matched to a gene: 9. The CDR3 nucleotides are TGTGCCAGCAGTCGCACCGACAGGGGGGGAACTGAAGCTTTCTTT. This encodes CASSRTDRGGTEAFF.

The chain links TRBV6-1 to TRBJ2-5; 9 positions agree with TRBD1. CDR3 length equals 14 residues. Unmatched junction bases numbered 9, after V lost 6 bases and J lost 7 bases. Germline-derived CDR1 and CDR2 are MNHNS and SASEGT. CDR3 DNA sequence: TGTGCCAGCAGGGGGACAGGGTCCTTGGGGACCCAGTACTTC. The encoded protein is CASRGTGSLGTQYF.

The V and J genes are TRBV28 and TRBJ2-3, with 7 bases matching TRBD2. Germline values: CDR1 MDHEN, CDR2 SYDVKM. CDR3 length: 14 amino acids. The J segment lost 2 bases and the V segment lost 3 bases, leaving 2 bases of the junction unmatched. CDR3: CASSLAGDTDTQYF. In DNA form, the CDR3 reads TGTGCCAGCAGTTTGGCGGGGGACACAGATACGCAGTATTTT.

The V gene is TRBV7-9, the J gene TRBJ2-7, with 9 bases aligning to TRBD1. Trimming removed 7 bases from V and 4 bases from J; junction bases left unmatched: 8. Germline loops: CDR1 SEHNR, CDR2 FQNEAQ (reference sequence). The CDR3 is 14 residues long. CDR3 nucleotides: TGTGCCAGCATCGGGACAGGGATCGGATACGAGCAGTACTTC. Translated: CASIGTGIGYEQYF. The whole variable domain, filled in from reference TRBV7-9 and TRBJ2-7, reads DTGVSQNPRHKITKRGQNVTFRCDPISEHNRLYWYRQTLGQGPEFLTYFQNEAQLEKSRLLSDRFSAERPKGSFSTLEIQRTEQGDSAMYLCASIGTGIGYEQYFGPGTRLTVT.

CDR3 bases: TGTGCCAGCAGCTTAGTTCAGGGGAGAACCCCCCGGGTGTACTTC. Translating it yields CASSLVQGRTPRVYF. This chain connects TRBV7-2 to TRBJ2-7, with D possibly being TRBD1 (6 bases). The CDR3 loop spans 15 amino acids. Per germline, CDR1 SGHTA and CDR2 FQGNSA. V dropped 1 base and J dropped 12 bases, with 22 bases sitting between them.

The J gene is TRBJ2-7, the V gene TRBV7-3; TRBD2 matches at 7 bases. The ends lost 1 base at V and 3 bases at J; junction bases unmatched: 3. Germline values: CDR1 SGHTA, CDR2 FQGTGA. This CDR3 spans 14 amino acids. The CDR3 sequence: CASSLSGSSYEQYF. The CDR3 DNA sequence: TGTGCCAGCAGCTTAAGCGGGAGTAGCTACGAGCAGTACTTC.

The J gene is TRBJ1-1, the V gene TRBV2, with D hard to call. V was shortened by 4 bases and J by 5 bases, with 11 bases between the two germline ends. Germline V gene sequence: CDR1 SNHLY, CDR2 FYNNEI. CDR3 length: 13 amino acids. CDR3 coding DNA: TGTGCCAGCAGTGGGTCCGGGGATACTGAAGCTTTCTTT. This codes for CASSGSGDTEAFF.

The chain links TRBV7-2 to TRBJ1-2, with 7 bases identical to TRBD1. The germline gives CDR1 SGHTA, CDR2 FQGNSA. CDR3 length equals 17 residues. V gave up 4 bases and J gave up 8 bases; unmatched junction bases: 19. CDR3 DNA: TGTGCCAGCAGCTCAACGGGCACAGGGGTAGGTTCGAGCGGCTACACCTTC. As protein: CASSSTGTGVGSSGYTF.

The rearrangement joins TRBV30 to TRBJ1-6, with D uncertain. Germline loops: CDR1 GTSNPN, CDR2 SVGIG (reference sequence). The V end lost 2 bases, the J end lost 14 bases, and 16 bases lay between the germline ends. The CDR3 is 13 amino acids. CDR3 protein: CAWSIHSLGALHF. The CDR3 nucleotides are TGTGCCTGGAGTATCCACTCCCTCGGAGCCCTCCACTTT.

The chain is built from TRBV4-1 and TRBJ2-2; D is unclear. This CDR3 is 13 amino acids long. The ends were cut back, 5 bases at V and 6 bases at J, with 10 bases in the middle. CDR1 is MGHRA and CDR2 is YSYEKL in the germline V gene. CDR3 amino acids: CASSKIEAGELFF. In DNA form, the CDR3 reads TGCGCCAGCAGCAAGATCGAGGCCGGGGAGCTGTTTTTT.

The chain recombines TRBV5-1 with TRBJ2-7; TRBD1 aligns across 9 bases. The V gene's germline CDR1 is SGHRS and CDR2 YFSETQ. J gave up 2 bases and V 0 bases, and 3 bases lay outside the gene matches. The CDR3 has 15 residues. This CDR3 is CASSLAGTGPYEQYF. Here the CDR3 DNA reads TGCGCCAGCAGCTTGGCAGGGACAGGGCCCTACGAGCAGTACTTC.

The chain uses TRBV19 and TRBJ2-1; D possibly corresponds to TRBD2 (5 bases). The CDR3 is 16 residues long. Trimming removed 2 bases at V and 7 bases at J, with 18 bases between. Germline assignment: CDR1 LNHDA and CDR2 SQIVND (reference sequence). Here the CDR3 DNA reads TGTGCCAGTAGTATAACTCGGGGAGACCCTAAGAATGAGCAGTTCTTC. Translating gives CASSITRGDPKNEQFF. The complete variable domain, with remaining parts taken from reference TRBV19 and TRBJ2-1, reads DGGITQSPKYLFRKEGQNVTLSCEQNLNHDAMYWYRQDPGQGLRLIYYSQIVNDFQKGDIAEGYSVSREKKESFPLTVTSAQKNPTAFYLCASSITRGDPKNEQFFGPGTRLTVL.

This chain connects TRBV28 to TRBJ1-1, with 10 bases lining up with TRBD1. Germline loops: CDR1 MDHEN, CDR2 SYDVKM. Unmatched junction bases numbered 4, after V lost 4 bases and J lost 5 bases. The CDR3 runs 14 residues. The CDR3 DNA is TGTGCCAGCAGTTGGACAGGGGGAGGGACTGAAGCTTTCTTT. Translated: CASSWTGGGTEAFF. Variable domain in full (rest from reference TRBV28 and TRBJ1-1): DVKVTQSSRYLVKRTGEKVFLECVQDMDHENMFWYRQDPGLGLRLIYFSYDVKMKEKGDIPEGYSVSREKKERFSLILESASTNQTSMYLCASSWTGGGTEAFFGQGTRLTVV.

The J gene is TRBJ2-7, the V gene TRBV30; 7 bases are shared with TRBD1. The germline gives CDR1 GTSNPN, CDR2 SVGIG (reference sequence). This CDR3 has 12 residues. After removal of 4 bases from V and 6 bases from J, the junction contained 6 bases not matched to a gene. CDR3 in amino acids: CAWTLDRAEQYF. CDR3 DNA sequence: TGTGCCTGGACCCTCGACAGGGCCGAGCAGTACTTC.

This clone was recorded a few times. V is TRBV14 and J is TRBJ2-1, with a possible D match to TRBD2 (6 bases). Trimming took 2 bases from V and 4 from J, leaving 9 bases between them. The CDR3 has 14 residues. CDR1 SGHDN and CDR2 FVKESK come from the germline V gene. CDR3 protein: CASSQRGLYNEQFF. CDR3 DNA: TGTGCCAGCAGCCAAAGGGGACTTTACAATGAGCAGTTCTTC.

The V gene is TRBV28, the J gene TRBJ1-1; D is unresolved. The CDR3 loop spans 14 amino acids. CDR1 is MDHEN, CDR2 SYDVKM, per germline. V lost 8 bases and J 0 bases, leaving 13 bases between the germline ends. The CDR3 protein is CASFGGIMNTEAFF. Here the CDR3 DNA reads TGTGCCAGCTTCGGCGGGATCATGAACACTGAAGCTTTCTTT. Based on the CDR3 plus reference TRBV28 and TRBJ1-1, the full variable domain is DVKVTQSSRYLVKRTGEKVFLECVQDMDHENMFWYRQDPGLGLRLIYFSYDVKMKEKGDIPEGYSVSREKKERFSLILESASTNQTSMYLCASFGGIMNTEAFFGQGTRLTVV.

The chain employs TRBV25-1 and TRBJ2-2; D unresolved. The CDR3 extends over 12 amino acids. Trimming removed 6 bases at V and 2 bases at J, with 4 bases between. Germline CDR1 and CDR2: MGHDK and SYGVNS. The DNA of the CDR3 is TGTGCCAGCAGGGGCAACACCGGGGAGCTGTTTTTT. Protein product: CASRGNTGELFF.

The chain combines TRBV28 with TRBJ2-1, with TRBD2 identical over 8 bases. Trimming removed 3 bases from V and 5 bases from J; junction bases left unmatched: 9. The CDR3 loop spans 16 amino acids. Per germline, CDR1 MDHEN and CDR2 SYDVKM. CDR3 protein: CASSFLSSGYNNEQFF. CDR3 bases: TGTGCCAGCAGTTTCTTATCTAGCGGGTATAACAATGAGCAGTTCTTC.

As concerns this clone: The junction shows a germline mismatch at one end, possibly a read error. This chain uses TRBV30 with TRBJ2-6, with D perhaps TRBD1 (5 bases). The CDR3 has 15 residues. Germline V gene data show CDR1 as GTSNPN and CDR2 as SVGIG (reference sequence). Here the CDR3 reads CAWSVPWGGANGLTF. The CDR3 DNA sequence: TGTGCCTGGAGTGTACCGTGGGGTGGGGCCAACGGCCTGACTTTC. Complete variable domain (other parts from reference TRBV30 and TRBJ2-6): SQTIHQWPATLVQPVGSPLSLECTVEGTSNPNLYWYRQAAGRGLQLLFYSVGIGQISSEVPQNLSASRPQDRQFILSSKKLLLSDSGFYLCAWSVPWGGANGLTFGAGSRLTVL.

This clone showed up just a few times. The chain's CDR3 is CASSVKVSGVNNEQFF. The CDR3 bases are TGTGCCAGCAGCGTAAAGGTTAGCGGGGTAAACAATGAGCAGTTCTTC. The chain uses TRBV9 and TRBJ2-1; the match to TRBD2 covers 8 bases. After removal of 1 base from V and 5 bases from J, the junction contained 8 bases not matched to a gene. The germline V gene has CDR1 SGDLS and CDR2 YYNGEE. The CDR3 extends over 16 amino acids.

The chain recombines TRBV2 with TRBJ2-6; possible D gene TRBD1, 5 bases. The CDR3 has 14 residues. The ends were cut back, 4 bases at V and 4 bases at J, with 8 bases in the middle. Germline CDR1 reads SNHLY; CDR2 reads FYNNEI. The CDR3 DNA is TGTGCCAGCAGTGCGAGGACAGGGGCCAACGTCCTGACTTTC. This gives the protein CASSARTGANVLTF.

The chain has TRBV4-3 and TRBJ2-3; D not certain. The CDR3 contains 16 residues. Trimming cost V 7 bases and J 2 bases, with 19 bases left between them. CDR1 is LGHNA and CDR2 is YSLEER in the germline V gene. CDR3 nucleotide sequence: TGCGCCAGCACCTCTCAAAGAGGTATCCCCACAGATACGCAGTATTTT. Its translation is CASTSQRGIPTDTQYF.

The chain is built from TRBV7-2 and TRBJ1-1; maybe TRBD1 (6 bases). V gave up 5 bases and J gave up 5 bases, with 24 bases separating them. The CDR3 is 17 amino acids. Looked up from germline, CDR1 is SGHTA and CDR2 is FQGNSA. The CDR3 nucleotides are TGTGCCAGCAGCGTACCTGGGGGCCACCCTAGGAGAACTGAAGCTTTCTTT. Its protein product is CASSVPGGHPRRTEAFF.

The chain uses TRBV2 and TRBJ1-1, with D hard to call. The CDR3 has 13 amino acids. From germline, CDR1 is SNHLY and CDR2 FYNNEI. V lost 7 bases, J lost 0 bases, and 9 bases lay in between. The CDR3 sequence is CASTLFVNTEAFF. CDR3 DNA: TGTGCCAGCACCCTTTTCGTGAACACTGAAGCTTTCTTT.

The chain carries TRBV15 and TRBJ2-1; D possibly corresponds to TRBD2 (6 bases). Germline loops: CDR1 LNHNV, CDR2 YYDKDF (reference sequence). Trimming shortened V by 3 bases and J by 7 bases, and 16 bases separated the two germline ends. There are 15 residues in the CDR3. The CDR3 region has the DNA TGTGCCACCAGCAGCCTGGAGGGCCCGTATAATGAGCAGTTCTTC. Translating gives CATSSLEGPYNEQFF.

V usage is TRBV7-3 and J usage is TRBJ2-1; no definite D call. The V gene's germline CDR1 is SGHTA and CDR2 FQGTGA. Deletions cut 5 bases from V and 4 bases from J, with 18 bases between. CDR3 length: 16 residues. The CDR3 region has the DNA TGTGCCAGCAGCCCCCTCGGCGGTTACTCGTACAATGAGCAGTTCTTC. This sequence encodes CASSPLGGYSYNEQFF.

The gene calls are TRBV30 and TRBJ2-3; no clear D gene. V gave up 2 bases and J gave up 4 bases, with 7 bases separating them. The CDR3 loop spans 12 amino acids. CDR1 and CDR2 from the germline V gene are GTSNPN and SVGIG (reference sequence). The CDR3 loop is CAWSWSADTQYF. CDR3 DNA: TGTGCCTGGAGTTGGAGTGCAGATACGCAGTATTTT.